This T cell receptor beta chain was sequenced for a study of sequential checkpoint blockade in melanoma. About the study: Both treatment sequences were followed by maintenance nivolumab.

TCRdb keeps only in-frame clones here, not all; method: immunoSEQ multiplex PCR. The sample carries 30,000 to 35,000 clones, roughly 85% recorded once. The CDR3 consists of 14 residues. Looked up from germline, CDR1 is SGHRS and CDR2 is YFSETQ. V lost 1 base to trimming and J lost 2 bases, with 10 bases between them. Documented treatment: randomized to nivolumab then ipilimumab (arm A) or the reverse (arm B). No patient had prior DNA-damaging chemotherapy. Live CD3+CD8+ CD19− CD56− cells were sorted from PBMCs. The TCR comes from a human donor with melanoma. The chain links TRBV5-1 to TRBJ2-7, with a weak D call TRBD2 (5 bases). The input for sequencing was CD8+ T cells sorted from blood (inferred from file names), taken from a patient given nivolumab and ipilimumab in sequence. CDR3 DNA: TGCGCCAGCAGCTTGAGGAGGAACCCCTACGAGCAGTACTTC. Translated, it gives CASSLRRNPYEQYF.